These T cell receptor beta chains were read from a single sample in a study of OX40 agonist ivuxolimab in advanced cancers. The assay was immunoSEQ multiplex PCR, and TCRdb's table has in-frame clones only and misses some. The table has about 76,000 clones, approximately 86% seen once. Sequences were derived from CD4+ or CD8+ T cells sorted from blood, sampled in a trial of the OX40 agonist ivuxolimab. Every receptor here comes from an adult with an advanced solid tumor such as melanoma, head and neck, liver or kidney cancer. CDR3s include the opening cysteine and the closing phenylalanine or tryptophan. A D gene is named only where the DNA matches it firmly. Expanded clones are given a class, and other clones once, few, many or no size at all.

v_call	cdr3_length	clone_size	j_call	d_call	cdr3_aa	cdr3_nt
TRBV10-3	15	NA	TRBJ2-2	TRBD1	CAIKKGQGATGELFF	TGTGCCATCAAGAAAGGACAGGGAGCCACCGGGGAGCTGTTTTTT
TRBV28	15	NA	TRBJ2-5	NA	CASRSGAGRQETQYF	TGTGCCAGCAGGTCGGGGGCAGGACGCCAAGAGACCCAGTACTTC
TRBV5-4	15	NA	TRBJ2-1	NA	CASSAGRGPNNEQFF	TGTGCCAGCAGCGCCGGCCGAGGACCCAACAATGAGCAGTTCTTC
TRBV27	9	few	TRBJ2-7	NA	CARYHEQYF	TGTGCCAGGTACCACGAGCAGTACTTC
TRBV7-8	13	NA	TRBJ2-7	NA	CASSLGLSYEQYF	TGTGCCAGCAGCTTAGGACTCTCCTACGAGCAGTACTTC
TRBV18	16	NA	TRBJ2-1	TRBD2	CASSLTTSGSHGEQFF	TGTGCCAGCTCACTTACGACTAGCGGGTCTCACGGGGAGCAGTTCTTC
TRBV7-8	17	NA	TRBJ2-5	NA	CASSLSQLSKRQETQYF	TGTGCCAGCAGCTTATCCCAATTAAGTAAGCGGCAAGAGACCCAGTACTTC
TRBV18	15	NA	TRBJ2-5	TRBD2	CASSPPGGRGETQYF	TGTGCCAGCTCACCACCGGGCGGGAGGGGAGAGACCCAGTACTTC
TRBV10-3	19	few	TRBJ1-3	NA	CAISESSVDRQTSGNTIYF	TGTGCCATCAGTGAGTCGTCAGTCGATCGACAAACATCTGGAAACACCATATATTTT
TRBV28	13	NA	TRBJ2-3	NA	CASIEGRTDTQYF	TGTGCCAGCATTGAGGGGCGCACAGATACGCAGTATTTT
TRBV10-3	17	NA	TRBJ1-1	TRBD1	CAIRPGQGKFMNTEAFF	TGTGCCATCAGGCCGGGACAGGGGAAATTCATGAACACTGAAGCTTTCTTT
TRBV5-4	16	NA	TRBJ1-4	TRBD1	CASSGGTGGGNEKLFF	TGTGCCAGCAGCGGGGGGACAGGCGGGGGTAATGAAAAACTGTTTTTT
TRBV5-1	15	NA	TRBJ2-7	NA	CASSLDGRGQGLQYF	TGCGCCAGCAGCTTGGATGGCAGGGGCCAGGGGTTGCAGTACTTC
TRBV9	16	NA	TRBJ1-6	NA	CASTSSSVGGDSPLHF	TGTGCCAGCACCTCCTCTTCGGTGGGGGGTGATTCACCCCTCCACTTT
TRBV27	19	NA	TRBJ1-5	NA	CASSPLGSPTGSGRQPQHF	TGTGCCAGCAGTCCCCTTGGGTCCCCCACAGGGAGTGGACGCCAGCCCCAGCATTTT
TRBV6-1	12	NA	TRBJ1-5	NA	CASSEQNQPQHF	TGTGCCAGCAGTGAACAAAATCAGCCCCAGCATTTT
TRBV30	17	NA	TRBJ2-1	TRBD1	CAWSAGDRGTMYNEQFF	TGTGCCTGGAGTGCCGGGGACAGGGGGACGATGTACAATGAGCAGTTCTTC
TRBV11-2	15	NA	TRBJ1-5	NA	CASSLETGRDQPQHF	TGTGCCAGCAGCTTAGAAACAGGGAGGGATCAGCCCCAGCATTTT
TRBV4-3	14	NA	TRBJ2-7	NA	CASSQDRTDYEQYF	TGCGCCAGCAGCCAAGACAGGACAGACTACGAGCAGTACTTC
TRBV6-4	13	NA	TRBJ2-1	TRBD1	CASSQDRNNEQFF	TGTGCCAGCAGTCAGGACAGGAACAATGAGCAGTTCTTC
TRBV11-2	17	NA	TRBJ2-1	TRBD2	CASSPTSGVSSYNEQFF	TGTGCCAGCAGCCCGACTAGCGGGGTAAGCTCCTACAATGAGCAGTTCTTC
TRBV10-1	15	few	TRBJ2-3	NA	CASSSRSTGLDTQYF	TGCGCCAGCAGTAGCCGGAGTACAGGACTAGATACGCAGTATTTT
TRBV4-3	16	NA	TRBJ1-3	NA	CASSQDPQAAGNTIYF	TGCGCCAGCAGCCAAGACCCCCAGGCGGCTGGAAACACCATATATTTT
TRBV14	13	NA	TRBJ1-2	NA	CASSHRGGGGYTF	TGTGCCAGCAGCCACCGGGGGGGAGGAGGCTACACCTTC
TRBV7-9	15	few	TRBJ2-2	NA	CASSLIKGGPGELFF	TGTGCCAGCAGCTTAATAAAAGGCGGACCCGGGGAGCTGTTTTTT
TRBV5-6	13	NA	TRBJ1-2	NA	CASSLPQNYGYTF	TGTGCCAGCAGCCTCCCACAGAACTATGGCTACACCTTC
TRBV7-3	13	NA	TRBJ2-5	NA	CASSFQRRETQYF	TGTGCCAGCAGCTTCCAGCGGCGGGAGACCCAGTACTTC
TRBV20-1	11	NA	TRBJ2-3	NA	CSAPGTDTQYF	TGCAGTGCACCAGGCACAGATACGCAGTATTTT
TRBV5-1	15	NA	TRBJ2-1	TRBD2	CASSFGRLAVDEQFF	TGCGCCAGCAGCTTTGGGAGGCTAGCGGTCGATGAGCAGTTCTTC
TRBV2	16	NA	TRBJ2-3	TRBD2	CASSEGLAGGADTQYF	TGTGCCAGCAGTGAGGGACTAGCGGGAGGGGCAGATACGCAGTATTTT
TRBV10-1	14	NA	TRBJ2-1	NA	CASSEAGSYNEQFF	TGCGCCAGCAGTGAGGCGGGATCCTACAATGAGCAGTTCTTC
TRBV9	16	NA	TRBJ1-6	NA	CASSVGGARGNSPLHF	TGTGCCAGCAGCGTAGGGGGGGCGAGAGGAAATTCACCCCTCCACTTT
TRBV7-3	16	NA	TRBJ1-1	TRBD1	CASSLRWDRADTEAFF	TGTGCCAGCAGCTTACGGTGGGACAGGGCAGACACTGAAGCTTTCTTT
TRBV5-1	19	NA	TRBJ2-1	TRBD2	CASSLEGGTSGGSYNEQFF	TGCGCCAGCAGCTTGGAGGGTGGGACTAGCGGGGGCTCCTACAATGAGCAGTTCTTC
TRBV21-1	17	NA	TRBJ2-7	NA	CASSKGVDSSGPSRQYF	TGTGCCAGCAGCAAAGGGGTGGACAGCTCGGGCCCCTCACGGCAGTACTTC
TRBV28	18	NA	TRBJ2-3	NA	CASSFLSRVGVLTDTQYF	TGTGCCAGCAGTTTTTTGAGTCGGGTGGGTGTTTTGACAGATACGCAGTATTTT
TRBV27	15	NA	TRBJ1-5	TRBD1	CASSSGTGVNQPQHF	TGTGCCAGCAGTTCCGGGACAGGGGTCAATCAGCCCCAGCATTTT
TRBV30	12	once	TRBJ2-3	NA	CAWRSMWNTQYF	TGTGCCTGGAGGTCAATGTGGAATACGCAGTATTTT
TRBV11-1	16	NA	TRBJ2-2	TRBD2	CASSLTSGANTGELFF	TGTGCCAGCAGCTTGACTAGCGGGGCGAACACCGGGGAGCTGTTTTTT
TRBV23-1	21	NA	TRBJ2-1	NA	CASNHFRDALPEPGSNNEQFF	TGCGCCAGCAATCACTTCCGGGACGCTTTACCGGAACCGGGAAGCAACAATGAGCAGTTCTTC
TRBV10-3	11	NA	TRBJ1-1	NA	CAIRDTDEAFF	TGTGCCATCAGGGACACAGATGAAGCTTTCTTT
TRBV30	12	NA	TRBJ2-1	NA	CAWSVRGREQFF	TGTGCCTGGAGTGTACGGGGGCGTGAGCAGTTCTTC
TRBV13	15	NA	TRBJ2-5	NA	CASSLRAGSQETQYF	TGTGCCAGCAGCTTAAGGGCAGGGTCCCAAGAGACCCAGTACTTC
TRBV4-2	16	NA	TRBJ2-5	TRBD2	CASSQELAGDQETQYF	TGTGCCAGCAGCCAAGAACTAGCGGGGGATCAAGAGACCCAGTACTTC
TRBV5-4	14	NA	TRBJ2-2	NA	CASSAGQNTGELFF	TGTGCCAGCAGCGCGGGACAGAACACCGGGGAGCTGTTTTTT
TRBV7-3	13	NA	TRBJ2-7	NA	CASSKQGEDEQYF	TGTGCCAGCAGCAAACAAGGGGAGGACGAGCAGTACTTC
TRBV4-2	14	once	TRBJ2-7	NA	CASSQGGNSYEQYF	TGTGCCAGCAGCCAAGGGGGGAACTCCTACGAGCAGTACTTC
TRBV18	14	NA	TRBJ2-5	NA	CASSPPGREETQYF	TGTGCCAGCTCACCACCCGGGCGGGAAGAGACCCAGTACTTC
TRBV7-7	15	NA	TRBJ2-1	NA	CASSPSQSSYNEQFF	TGTGCTAGCAGTCCGAGTCAGAGCTCCTACAATGAGCAGTTCTTC
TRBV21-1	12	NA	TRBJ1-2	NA	CERDRTNYGYTF	TGTGAAAGGGACAGGACTAACTATGGCTACACCTTC
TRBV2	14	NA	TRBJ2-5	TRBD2	CASSEVGGEETQYF	TGTGCCAGCAGTGAAGTCGGGGGGGAGGAGACCCAGTACTTC
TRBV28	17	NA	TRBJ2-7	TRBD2	CASSFPPSGRYSYEQYF	TGTGCCAGCAGTTTCCCCCCTAGCGGGAGGTATTCCTACGAGCAGTACTTC
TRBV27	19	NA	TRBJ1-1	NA	CASSLSGPWAASPRTEAFF	TGTGCCAGCAGTTTATCGGGCCCGTGGGCCGCATCACCCCGCACTGAAGCTTTCTTT